A selection of T cell receptor beta chains follows, all from one sample in a study of blood T cell repertoires in COVID-19. This table comes from immunoSEQ multiplex PCR, and its TCRdb copy is limited to in-frame clones, with some not included. The sample has 200,000 to 300,000 clones; 85% are singletons. The sequencing input was PBMCs or T cells enriched from blood (not recorded which). The receptors were sampled from a woman aged 45 to 65 with acute COVID-19. Each CDR3 is given with its conserved first and last residue. Each record gives: J gene, V gene, clone size, D gene, CDR3 DNA, CDR3 protein. A D gene is named only where the DNA matches it firmly. Where a row states a size, it is once, few, many or the class of an expanded clone; other rows omit it.

j_call: TRBJ1-1; v_call: TRBV7-3; clone_size: -; d_call: TRBD1; cdr3_nt: TGTGCCAGCAGCGGACAGGGGGAGGTCACTGAAGCTTTCTTT; cdr3_aa: CASSGQGEVTEAFF
j_call: TRBJ2-2; v_call: TRBV13; clone_size: few; d_call: TRBD2; cdr3_nt: TGTGCCAGCAGCCCGCGGGGACTAGCGGGGGGAATCGGGGAGCTGTTTTTT; cdr3_aa: CASSPRGLAGGIGELFF
j_call: TRBJ1-5; v_call: TRBV30; clone_size: -; d_call: -; cdr3_nt: TGTGCCTGGAGTGAGGAGATTAGCAATCAGCCCCAGCATTTT; cdr3_aa: CAWSEEISNQPQHF
j_call: TRBJ1-2; v_call: TRBV29-1; clone_size: -; d_call: -; cdr3_nt: TGCAGCGTTGTAACCCGGAGTACTAACTATGGCTACACCTTC; cdr3_aa: CSVVTRSTNYGYTF
j_call: TRBJ2-6; v_call: TRBV7-9; clone_size: -; d_call: TRBD1; cdr3_nt: TGTGCCAGCAGCGCGTGGACAGGGTCCGGGGCCAACGTCCTGACTTTC; cdr3_aa: CASSAWTGSGANVLTF
j_call: TRBJ1-1; v_call: TRBV30; clone_size: -; d_call: -; cdr3_nt: TGTGCCTGGAAAAGCGGCCTTCTGAACACTGAAGCTTTCTTT; cdr3_aa: CAWKSGLLNTEAFF
j_call: TRBJ2-1; v_call: TRBV19; clone_size: -; d_call: TRBD2; cdr3_nt: TGTGCCAGTAGTATAGTCTTGACTAGCGGGGGAACAATGAGGCAGTTCTTC; cdr3_aa: CASSIVLTSGGTMRQFF
j_call: TRBJ1-1; v_call: TRBV29-1; clone_size: -; d_call: -; cdr3_nt: TGCAGCGTTTACAGGTCGGGTAACACTGAAGCTTTCTTT; cdr3_aa: CSVYRSGNTEAFF
j_call: TRBJ2-2; v_call: TRBV18; clone_size: few; d_call: TRBD1; cdr3_nt: TGTGCCAGCTCACCAAAGGGGACAGGGTCCACCGGGGAGCTGTTTTTT; cdr3_aa: CASSPKGTGSTGELFF
j_call: TRBJ2-5; v_call: TRBV5-1; clone_size: -; d_call: TRBD1; cdr3_nt: TGCGCCAGCAGCTTGCTGACAGGGAGTCAAGAGACCCAGTACTTC; cdr3_aa: CASSLLTGSQETQYF
j_call: TRBJ2-7; v_call: TRBV6-5; clone_size: -; d_call: -; cdr3_nt: TGTGCCAGCAGTTCCCATTGGACAGTCTACGAGCAGTACTTC; cdr3_aa: CASSSHWTVYEQYF
j_call: TRBJ2-5; v_call: TRBV19; clone_size: -; d_call: TRBD2; cdr3_nt: TGTGCCAGTAGTACCCTTAGCGGGGGGGGAGAGACCCAGTACTTC; cdr3_aa: CASSTLSGGGETQYF